These 18 T cell receptor beta chains were sequenced from one sample in a study of neoadjuvant nivolumab and ipilimumab in lung cancer. TCRdb's table, derived via immunoSEQ multiplex PCR, lists solely in-frame clones and lacks some. Of approximately 30,000 clones listed, 90% are singletons. The sample consisted of peripheral blood, taken after neoadjuvant nivolumab, alone or with ipilimumab, at or shortly before surgery. The receptors derive from an adult with non-small cell lung cancer.

The chain couples TRBV29-1 to TRBJ2-7; possible D gene TRBD2, 6 bases. CDR1 is SQVTM and CDR2 is ANQGSEA in the germline V gene. The CDR3 extends over 14 amino acids. V was clipped by 4 bases and J by 2 bases, with 15 bases between them. Written as DNA, the CDR3 is TGCAGCGTTGTGAGGAGGGCAAACCCCTACGAGCAGTACTTC. Translated: CSVVRRANPYEQYF.

The genes are TRBV6-4 and TRBJ2-2; D gene ambiguous. Deletions cut 4 bases from V and 0 bases from J, with 6 bases between. Looked up from germline, CDR1 is MRHNA and CDR2 is SNTAGT. The CDR3 contains 14 residues. The CDR3 reads CASSVVSNTGELFF. The CDR3 DNA reads TGTGCCAGCAGTGTAGTATCGAACACCGGGGAGCTGTTTTTT.

This clone was observed a single time. This sequence joins TRBV10-3 and TRBJ2-3, with 8 bases that match TRBD2. The CDR3 is 16 amino acids. Trimming took 5 bases from V and 0 from J; bases not matched to a gene: 7. Germline V gives CDR1 ENHRY, CDR2 SYGVKD. CDR3 region: CAISQIAGSSTDTQYF. The CDR3 region has the DNA TGTGCCATCAGTCAGATAGCGGGGAGTAGCACAGATACGCAGTATTTT.

This chain joins TRBV2 and TRBJ1-5, with 9 bases that match TRBD1. The V segment lost 5 bases and the J segment 0 bases; nucleotides outside the gene matches: 8. CDR3 size: 17 residues. In germline, CDR1 is SNHLY, CDR2 FYNNEI. CDR3 coding DNA: TGTGCCAGCAGTTTGACAGGGGGGTCTCTTAGCAATCAGCCCCAGCATTTT. It codes for CASSLTGGSLSNQPQHF.

The chain employs TRBV10-3 and TRBJ2-3, with 10 bases that match TRBD1. The germline gives CDR1 ENHRY, CDR2 SYGVKD. The CDR3 totals 17 residues. V lost 1 base to trimming and J lost 0 bases; unmatched junction nucleotides: 4. CDR3 in amino acids: CAISEYRTGGSTDTQYF. CDR3 DNA sequence: TGTGCCATCAGTGAGTACAGGACAGGGGGAAGCACAGATACGCAGTATTTT.

This chain uses TRBV6-5 with TRBJ1-5; D gene ambiguous. The CDR3 has 15 residues. V was shortened by 0 bases and J by 0 bases, with 6 bases between the two germline ends. The germline V gene encodes CDR1 MNHEY and CDR2 SVGAGI. CDR3 region: CASSYSLSSNQPQHF. CDR3 coding DNA: TGTGCCAGCAGTTACTCGTTAAGTAGCAATCAGCCCCAGCATTTT.

The table lists this clone with a count of one. The chain links TRBV4-1 to TRBJ2-3; 12 bases align to TRBD2. The CDR3 loop spans 16 amino acids. CDR1 MGHRA and CDR2 YSYEKL come from the germline V gene. V gave up 4 bases and J gave up 4 bases; unmatched junction bases: 6. The CDR3 here is CASSPWTSGESDTQYF. The CDR3 DNA reads TGCGCCAGCAGCCCCTGGACTAGCGGGGAGTCAGATACGCAGTATTTT.

This clone was observed a few times. The genes are TRBV27 and TRBJ1-1; perhaps TRBD1 as D (5 bases). The germline gives CDR1 MNHEY, CDR2 SMNVEV (reference sequence). The length of the CDR3 is 12 residues. V dropped 6 bases and J dropped 7 bases, with 12 bases sitting between them. CDR3 DNA sequence: TGTGCCAGCAGCTACAACGGGGGTGAAGCTTTCTTT. As protein: CASSYNGGEAFF.

The chain employs TRBV10-3 and TRBJ1-3; D is undetermined. The CDR3 consists of 13 residues. The V gene's germline CDR1 is ENHRY and CDR2 SYGVKD. Trimming left V 7 bases short and J 3 bases short, with 10 bases between. CDR3 DNA: TGTGCCATCATAACGGAATTTGGAAACACCATATATTTT. Translation: CAIITEFGNTIYF.

The gene calls are TRBV10-3 and TRBJ2-7; 7 bases fit TRBD1. The CDR3 length is 13 residues. Germline values: CDR1 ENHRY, CDR2 SYGVKD. The V and J ends lost 2 bases and 3 bases, in that order; junction bases with no gene match: 1. In DNA, the CDR3 is TGTGCCATCAGTGAGGGACAGGACTACGAGCAGTACTTC. Protein product: CAISEGQDYEQYF.

The chain is built from TRBV4-2 and TRBJ2-7; possibly TRBD1 for D (8 bases). The CDR3 extends over 16 amino acids. Trimming cost V 3 bases and J 1 base, with 16 bases left between them. CDR1 is LGHNA and CDR2 is YNFKEQ in the germline V gene. The CDR3 loop reads CASSQDYRGGSYEQYF. CDR3 in DNA: TGTGCCAGCAGCCAGGATTACAGGGGGGGATCCTACGAGCAGTACTTC.

The rearrangement links TRBV5-1 to TRBJ2-5; TRBD1 matches at 7 bases. The CDR3 spans 14 residues. Germline V lookup: CDR1 SGHRS, CDR2 YFSETQ. Trimming at V came to 4 bases and at J to 5 bases, leaving 8 bases not matched to a gene. The CDR3 DNA is TGCGCCAGCAGCATTAACAGGGGCTCGGAGACCCAGTACTTC. It specifies CASSINRGSETQYF.

The V and J genes are TRBV5-1 and TRBJ2-3; D might be TRBD1 (7 bases). V gave up 6 bases and J gave up 2 bases, with 13 bases separating them. This CDR3 is built from 14 residues. Germline CDR1 SGHRS, CDR2 YFSETQ. This chain's CDR3 is CASKEGASTDTQYF. CDR3 coding DNA: TGCGCCAGCAAGGAGGGGGCGTCCACAGATACGCAGTATTTT.

The chain links TRBV25-1 to TRBJ1-1; no clear D. V was cut by 4 bases and J by 2 bases, with 11 bases left in between. The CDR3 has 14 amino acids. Germline CDR1 is MGHDK and CDR2 is SYGVNS. The CDR3 DNA follows: TGTGCCAGCAGTGTCAAGGGTCGTAACACTGAAGCTTTCTTT. Its protein is CASSVKGRNTEAFF.

The chain links TRBV9 to TRBJ2-3, with D hard to call. V gave up 0 bases and J gave up 1 base, with 9 bases separating them. This CDR3 is built from 15 residues. Looked up from germline, CDR1 is SGDLS and CDR2 is YYNGEE. The CDR3 sequence is CASSVETGGTDTQYF. In DNA, the CDR3 is TGTGCCAGCAGCGTAGAGACTGGAGGCACAGATACGCAGTATTTT.

The J gene is TRBJ2-7, the V gene TRBV4-2; 10 bases are a match to TRBD1. With V trimmed by 0 bases and J by 2 bases, 7 bases remained unmatched. Germline CDR1 LGHNA, CDR2 YNFKEQ. CDR3 length equals 17 residues. This chain's CDR3 is CASSQDASGTGAYEQYF. DNA of the CDR3: TGTGCCAGCAGCCAAGATGCCTCTGGGACAGGGGCCTACGAGCAGTACTTC.

This rearrangement joins TRBV29-1 to TRBJ2-5; 9 positions match TRBD1. The CDR3 length is 15 residues. The V segment lost 0 bases and the J segment 5 bases; nucleotides outside the gene matches: 7. Per the germline V gene, CDR1 is SQVTM and CDR2 is ANQGSEA. CDR3: CSVEDHNRGRETQYF. CDR3 nucleotide sequence: TGCAGCGTTGAAGATCACAACAGGGGGCGTGAGACCCAGTACTTC.

This CDR3 is CASSLGARNNSPLHF. In nucleotides, the CDR3 is TGTGCCAGCAGCTTAGGTGCCAGAAATAATTCACCCCTCCACTTT. The V and J genes are TRBV7-8 and TRBJ1-6; no reliable D call. Trimming removed 1 base from V and 5 bases from J, with 9 bases in between. In germline, CDR1 is SGHVS, CDR2 FQNEAQ. The CDR3 is 15 residues long. The full variable domain, completed using reference TRBV7-8 and TRBJ1-6, is GAGVSQSPRYKVAKRGQDVALRCDPISGHVSLFWYQQALGQGPEFLTYFQNEAQLDKSGLPSDRFFAERPEGSVSTLKIQRTQQEDSAVYLCASSLGARNNSPLHFGNGTRLTVT.